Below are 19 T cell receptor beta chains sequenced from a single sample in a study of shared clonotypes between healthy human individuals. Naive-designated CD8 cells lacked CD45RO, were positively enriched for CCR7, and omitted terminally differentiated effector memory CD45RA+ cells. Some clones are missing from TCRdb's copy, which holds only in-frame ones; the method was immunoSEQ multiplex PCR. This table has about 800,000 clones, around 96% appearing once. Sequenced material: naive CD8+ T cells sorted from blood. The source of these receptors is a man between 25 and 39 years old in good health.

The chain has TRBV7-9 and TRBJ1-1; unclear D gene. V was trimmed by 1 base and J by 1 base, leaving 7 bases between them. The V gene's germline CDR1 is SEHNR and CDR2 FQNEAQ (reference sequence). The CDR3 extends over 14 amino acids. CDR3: CASSLVGWNTEAFF. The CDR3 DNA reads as TGTGCCAGCAGCTTAGTGGGTTGGAACACTGAAGCTTTCTTT.

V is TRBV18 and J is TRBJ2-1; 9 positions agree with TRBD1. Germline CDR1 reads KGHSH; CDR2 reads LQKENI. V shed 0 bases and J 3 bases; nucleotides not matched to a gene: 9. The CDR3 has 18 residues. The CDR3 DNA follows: TGTGCCAGCTCACCACCGTTGAGGACAGGGGACCTCTACAATGAGCAGTTCTTC. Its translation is CASSPPLRTGDLYNEQFF.

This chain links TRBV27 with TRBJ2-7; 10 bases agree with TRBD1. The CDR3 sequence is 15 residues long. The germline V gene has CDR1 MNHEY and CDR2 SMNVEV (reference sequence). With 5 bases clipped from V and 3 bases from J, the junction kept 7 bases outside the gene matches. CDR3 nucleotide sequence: TGTGCCAGCAGTCCTAGGACAGGGGGAGGCTACGAGCAGTACTTC. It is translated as CASSPRTGGGYEQYF.

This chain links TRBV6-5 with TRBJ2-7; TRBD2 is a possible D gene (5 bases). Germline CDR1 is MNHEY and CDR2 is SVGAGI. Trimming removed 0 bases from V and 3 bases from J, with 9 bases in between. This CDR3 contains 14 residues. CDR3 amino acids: CASSYSSRGYEQYF. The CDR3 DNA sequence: TGTGCCAGCAGTTACTCGTCCCGGGGCTACGAGCAGTACTTC.

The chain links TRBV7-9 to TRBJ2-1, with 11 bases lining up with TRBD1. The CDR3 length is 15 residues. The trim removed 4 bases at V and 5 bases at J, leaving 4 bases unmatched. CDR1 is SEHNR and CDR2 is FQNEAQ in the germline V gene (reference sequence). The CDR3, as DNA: TGTGCCAGCAGCTACGGGACAGGGGGACACAATGAGCAGTTCTTC. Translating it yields CASSYGTGGHNEQFF. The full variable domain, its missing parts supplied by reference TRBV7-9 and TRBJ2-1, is DTGVSQNPRHKITKRGQNVTFRCDPISEHNRLYWYRQTLGQGPEFLTYFQNEAQLEKSRLLSDRFSAERPKGSFSTLEIQRTEQGDSAMYLCASSYGTGGHNEQFFGPGTRLTVL.

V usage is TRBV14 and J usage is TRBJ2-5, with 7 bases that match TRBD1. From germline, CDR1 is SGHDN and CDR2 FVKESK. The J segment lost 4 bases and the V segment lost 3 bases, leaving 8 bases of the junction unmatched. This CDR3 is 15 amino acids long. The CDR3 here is CASSQTGMPGETQYF. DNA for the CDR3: TGTGCCAGCAGCCAGACAGGGATGCCCGGAGAGACCCAGTACTTC.

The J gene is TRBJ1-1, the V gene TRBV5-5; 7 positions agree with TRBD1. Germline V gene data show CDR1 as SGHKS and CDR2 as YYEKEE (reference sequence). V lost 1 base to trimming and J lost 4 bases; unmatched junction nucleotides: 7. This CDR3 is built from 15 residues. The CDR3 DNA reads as TGTGCCAGCAGCTTGCTGAGGGGGCTGGGCACTGAAGCTTTCTTT. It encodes CASSLLRGLGTEAFF.

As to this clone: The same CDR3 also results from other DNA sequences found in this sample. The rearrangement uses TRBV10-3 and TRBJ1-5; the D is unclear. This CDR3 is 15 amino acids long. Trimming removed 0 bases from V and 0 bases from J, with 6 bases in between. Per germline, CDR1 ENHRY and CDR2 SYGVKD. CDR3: CAISESTYSNQPQHF. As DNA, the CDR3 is TGTGCCATCAGTGAGTCGACGTATAGCAATCAGCCCCAGCATTTT.

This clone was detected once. The DNA of the CDR3 is TGCGCCAGCAGCTTCTTAGCGGGGGGACCCTACGAGCAGTACTTC. It encodes CASSFLAGGPYEQYF. The gene calls are TRBV5-1 and TRBJ2-7, with 10 bases fitting TRBD2. The CDR3 is 15 amino acids. Trimming cost V 2 bases and J 2 bases; bases outside gene matches: 4. The germline V gene encodes CDR1 SGHRS and CDR2 YFSETQ. Looking up the rest from reference TRBV5-1 and TRBJ2-7 gives the full variable domain: KAGVTQTPRYLIKTRGQQVTLSCSPISGHRSVSWYQQTPGQGLQFLFEYFSETQRNKGNFPGRFSGRQFSNSRSEMNVSTLELGDSALYLCASSFLAGGPYEQYFGPGTRLTVT.

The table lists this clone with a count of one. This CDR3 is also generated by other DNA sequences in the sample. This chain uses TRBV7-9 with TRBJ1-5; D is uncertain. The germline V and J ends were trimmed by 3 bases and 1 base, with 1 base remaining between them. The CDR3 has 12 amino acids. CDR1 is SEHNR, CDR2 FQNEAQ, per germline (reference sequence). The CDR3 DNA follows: TGTGCCAGCAGCTTGAGCAATCAGCCCCAGCATTTT. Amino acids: CASSLSNQPQHF.

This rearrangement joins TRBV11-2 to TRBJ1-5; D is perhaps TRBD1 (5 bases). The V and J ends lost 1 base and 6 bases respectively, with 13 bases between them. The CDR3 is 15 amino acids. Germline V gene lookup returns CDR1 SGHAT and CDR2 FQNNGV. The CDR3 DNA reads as TGTGCCAGCAGCTTAGGGGGCCAGGGAGCTCAGCCCCAGCATTTT. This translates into CASSLGGQGAQPQHF.

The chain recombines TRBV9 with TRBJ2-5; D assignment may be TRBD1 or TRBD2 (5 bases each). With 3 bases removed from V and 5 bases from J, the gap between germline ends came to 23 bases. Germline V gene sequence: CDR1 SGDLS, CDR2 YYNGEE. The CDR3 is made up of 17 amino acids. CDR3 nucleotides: TGTGCCAGCAGCGAGAGGGGTGGATGGCCGACACCGGAGACCCAGTACTTC. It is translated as CASSERGGWPTPETQYF.

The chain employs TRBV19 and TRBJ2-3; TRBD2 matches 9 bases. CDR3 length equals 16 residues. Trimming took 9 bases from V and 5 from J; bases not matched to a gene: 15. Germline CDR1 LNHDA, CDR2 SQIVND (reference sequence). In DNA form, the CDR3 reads TGTGCCAGCACCGAACGACTAGCGGCCATGGGAGATACGCAGTATTTT. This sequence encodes CASTERLAAMGDTQYF.

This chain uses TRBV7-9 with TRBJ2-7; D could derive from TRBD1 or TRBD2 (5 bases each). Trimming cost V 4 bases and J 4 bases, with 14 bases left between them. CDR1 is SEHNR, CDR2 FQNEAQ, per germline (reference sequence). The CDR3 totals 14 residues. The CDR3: CASSSDSGEYEQYF. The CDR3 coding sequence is TGTGCCAGCAGCTCCGACAGCGGAGAGTACGAGCAGTACTTC.

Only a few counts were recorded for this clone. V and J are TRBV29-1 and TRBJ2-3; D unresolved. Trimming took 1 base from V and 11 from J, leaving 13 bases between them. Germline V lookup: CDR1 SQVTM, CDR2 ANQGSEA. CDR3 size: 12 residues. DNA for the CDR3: TGCAGCGTTGAAGCCCGGGTTGGCGAGCAGTATTTT. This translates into CSVEARVGEQYF.

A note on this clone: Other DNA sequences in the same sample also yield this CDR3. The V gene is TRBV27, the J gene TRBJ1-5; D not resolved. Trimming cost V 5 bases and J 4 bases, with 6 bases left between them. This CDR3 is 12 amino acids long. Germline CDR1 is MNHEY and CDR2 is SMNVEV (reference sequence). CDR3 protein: CASSQGNQPQHF. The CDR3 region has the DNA TGTGCCAGCAGTCAAGGAAATCAGCCCCAGCATTTT.

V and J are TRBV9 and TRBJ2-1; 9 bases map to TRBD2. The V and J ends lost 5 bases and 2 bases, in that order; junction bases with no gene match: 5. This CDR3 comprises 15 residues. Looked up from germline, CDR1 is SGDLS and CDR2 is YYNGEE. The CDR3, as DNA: TGTGCCAGCAGTTTTAGCGGGAGTACCTACAATGAGCAGTTCTTC. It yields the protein CASSFSGSTYNEQFF.

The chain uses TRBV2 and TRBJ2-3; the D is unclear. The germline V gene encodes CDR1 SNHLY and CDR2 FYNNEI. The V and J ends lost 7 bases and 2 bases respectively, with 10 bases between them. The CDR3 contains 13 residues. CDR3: CASMPPHTDTQYF. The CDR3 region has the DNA TGTGCCAGCATGCCCCCCCACACAGATACGCAGTATTTT.

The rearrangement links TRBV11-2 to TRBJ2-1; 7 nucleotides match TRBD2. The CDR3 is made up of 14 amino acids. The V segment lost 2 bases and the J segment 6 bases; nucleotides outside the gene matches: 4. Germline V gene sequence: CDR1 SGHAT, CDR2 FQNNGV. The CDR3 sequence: CASSLKPSGNEQFF. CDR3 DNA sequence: TGTGCCAGCAGCTTAAAGCCTAGCGGCAATGAGCAGTTCTTC.